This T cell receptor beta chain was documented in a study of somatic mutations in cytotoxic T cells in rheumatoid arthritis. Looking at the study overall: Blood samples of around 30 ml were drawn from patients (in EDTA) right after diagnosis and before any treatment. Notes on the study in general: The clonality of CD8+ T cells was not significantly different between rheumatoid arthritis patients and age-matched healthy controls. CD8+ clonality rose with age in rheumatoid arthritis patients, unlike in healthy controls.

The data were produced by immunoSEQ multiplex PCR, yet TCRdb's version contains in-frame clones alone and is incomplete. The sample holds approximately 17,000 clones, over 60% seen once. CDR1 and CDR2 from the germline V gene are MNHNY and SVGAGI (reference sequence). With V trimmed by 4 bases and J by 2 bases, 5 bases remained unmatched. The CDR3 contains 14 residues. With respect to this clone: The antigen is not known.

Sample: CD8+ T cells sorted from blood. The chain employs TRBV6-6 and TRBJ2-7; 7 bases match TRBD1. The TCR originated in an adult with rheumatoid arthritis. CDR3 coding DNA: TGTGCCAGCAGTTCCCGGGACAGAGCCTACGAGCAGTACTTC. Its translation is CASSSRDRAYEQYF.